Presented here are 24 T cell receptor beta chains from one specimen sequenced in a study of blood T cell repertoires in COVID-19. TCRdb's table, derived via immunoSEQ multiplex PCR, lists solely in-frame clones and lacks some. The sample lists approximately 240,000 clones; 75% to 90% were seen once. The sample taken for sequencing was PBMCs or T cells enriched from blood (not recorded which). These TCRs come from a woman aged 30 to 39 with acute COVID-19.

The DNA of the CDR3 is TGTGCCAGCAGTTTAGTCGGTCTACCCTCCTACGAGCAGTACTTC. Its protein product is CASSLVGLPSYEQYF. The chain carries TRBV27 and TRBJ2-7; no reliable D call. Germline lookup yields CDR1 MNHEY and CDR2 SMNVEV (reference sequence). Trimming stripped 2 bases from V and 0 bases from J, with 11 bases between. The CDR3 is 15 amino acids.

The V and J genes are TRBV3-1 (or the pseudogene TRBV3-2) and TRBJ2-4; D unresolved. Germline-derived CDR1 and CDR2 are LGHDT and YNNKEL (reference sequence). With 0 bases removed from V and 3 bases from J, the gap between germline ends came to 9 bases. CDR3 length equals 15 residues. CDR3 in amino acids: CASSQDSLGKNIQYF. The CDR3, as DNA: TGTGCCAGCAGCCAAGATAGCTTGGGCAAAAACATTCAGTACTTC.

In this sample, this clone turned up a few times. This chain connects TRBV27 to TRBJ2-2; 10 bases agree with TRBD2. The length of the CDR3 is 18 residues. Germline V gives CDR1 MNHEY, CDR2 SMNVEV (reference sequence). Trimming at V came to 7 bases and at J to 4 bases, leaving 15 bases not matched to a gene. The CDR3 loop reads CASTPALAGVRSTGELFF. CDR3 coding DNA: TGTGCCAGCACCCCGGCTCTAGCGGGAGTACGTAGCACCGGGGAGCTGTTTTTT.

The chain uses TRBV19 and TRBJ1-6; a possible D gene is TRBD1 (6 bases). Looked up from germline, CDR1 is LNHDA and CDR2 is SQIVND (reference sequence). V was trimmed by 6 bases and J by 7 bases, leaving 22 bases between them. CDR3 length: 17 residues. The CDR3 region is CASRQKTGIMRNSPLHF. Here the CDR3 DNA reads TGTGCCAGTAGGCAGAAGACAGGTATCATGCGAAATTCACCCCTCCACTTT.

V gene TRBV19 combines with J gene TRBJ2-5; 9 positions agree with TRBD1. Trimming took 5 bases from V and 4 from J; bases not matched to a gene: 5. The CDR3 contains 14 residues. The V gene's germline CDR1 is LNHDA and CDR2 SQIVND (reference sequence). CDR3 nucleotide sequence: TGTGCCAGTAGTGCGGGACAGGGTGGAGAGACCCAGTACTTC. This gives the protein CASSAGQGGETQYF.

The chain employs TRBV6-2 or TRBV6-3 and TRBJ2-7; no reliable D call. Germline CDR1 MNHEY, CDR2 SVGEGT. The V and J ends lost 2 bases and 2 bases respectively, with 10 bases between them. The CDR3 has 14 amino acids. The CDR3 sequence is CASSYPQVTYEQYF. The CDR3 DNA reads TGTGCCAGCAGTTACCCCCAGGTTACCTACGAGCAGTACTTC.

V gene TRBV19 combines with J gene TRBJ1-2, with D hard to call. Germline loops: CDR1 LNHDA, CDR2 SQIVND (reference sequence). The V gene lost 3 bases and the J gene lost 8 bases, with 7 bases spanning the gap. The CDR3 totals 11 residues. CDR3 residues: CASSISVGYTF. DNA of the CDR3: TGTGCCAGTAGTATTTCCGTCGGCTACACCTTC.

This rearrangement joins TRBV18 to TRBJ2-7, with TRBD1 as a possible D gene (6 bases). With 6 bases removed from V and 1 base from J, the gap between germline ends came to 10 bases. The germline gives CDR1 KGHSH, CDR2 LQKENI. The CDR3 length is 13 residues. The CDR3, as DNA: TGTGCCAGCTCGACAGACAGGTCCTACGAGCAGTACTTC. Translated: CASSTDRSYEQYF.

The chain employs TRBV18 and TRBJ1-1, with D perhaps TRBD1 (6 bases). This CDR3 is built from 17 residues. The germline V gene encodes CDR1 KGHSH and CDR2 LQKENI. V lost 3 bases, J lost 0 bases, and 17 bases lay in between. The CDR3 is CASSPAGAFQMNTEAFF. The DNA of the CDR3 is TGTGCCAGCTCACCCGCAGGGGCCTTCCAGATGAACACTGAAGCTTTCTTT.

The J gene is TRBJ2-3, the V gene TRBV7-6, with 11 bases aligning to TRBD2. J gave up 3 bases and V 5 bases, and 16 bases lay outside the gene matches. The CDR3 spans 19 residues. Germline CDR1 SGHVS, CDR2 FNYEAQ. The CDR3 bases are TGTGCCAGCAGCCTGAATCTTCCGGGGGTAGCGGGGGGGACAGATACGCAGTATTTT. Amino acids: CASSLNLPGVAGGTDTQYF.

The chain recombines TRBV5-4 with TRBJ1-4; TRBD1 aligns across 7 bases. CDR3 length: 16 amino acids. Germline V CDR1 and CDR2: SGHNT, YYREEE (reference sequence). Trimming removed 4 bases from V and 7 bases from J; junction bases left unmatched: 13. CDR3 in amino acids: CASSPGTVSIGEKLFF. In nucleotides, the CDR3 is TGTGCCAGCAGCCCCGGGACAGTCTCCATTGGTGAAAAACTGTTTTTT.

This clone appeared a single time. This chain uses TRBV5-5 with TRBJ1-5, with D tentatively TRBD1 (6 bases). V was shortened by 2 bases and J by 1 base, with 10 bases between the two germline ends. CDR3 size: 15 residues. Looked up from germline, CDR1 is SGHKS and CDR2 is YYEKEE (reference sequence). The CDR3 region has the DNA TGTGCCAGCAGCTTTGGACAGATGAGCAATCAGCCCCAGCATTTT. Amino acid sequence: CASSFGQMSNQPQHF. The variable domain in full, with the rest retrieved from reference TRBV5-5 and TRBJ1-5, is DAGVTQSPTHLIKTRGQQVTLRCSPISGHKSVSWYQQVLGQGPQFIFQYYEKEERGRGNFPDRFSARQFPNYSSELNVNALLLGDSALYLCASSFGQMSNQPQHFGDGTRLSIL.

This chain links TRBV10-3 with TRBJ2-3; a weak D match, TRBD1 (6 bases). Germline assignment: CDR1 ENHRY and CDR2 SYGVKD. This CDR3 region has 16 residues. Trimming shortened V by 2 bases and J by 4 bases, and 16 bases separated the two germline ends. The CDR3 bases are TGTGCCATCAGTGAGCTGGCAGGCTCAGGGGCAGATACGCAGTATTTT. This translates into CAISELAGSGADTQYF.

V and J are TRBV19 and TRBJ1-1; D unresolved. Between the trimmed V and J ends, which lost 0 bases and 1 base, there was a span of 6 bases. The CDR3 consists of 14 residues. From germline, CDR1 is LNHDA and CDR2 SQIVND (reference sequence). The CDR3 DNA is TGTGCCAGTAGTATAGAGGGCTGGAACACTGAAGCTTTCTTT. It specifies CASSIEGWNTEAFF.

This clone was seen a single time. V is TRBV30 and J is TRBJ2-3; 7 bases agree with TRBD1. The CDR3 length is 14 residues. J lost 1 base, V lost 6 bases, and 7 bases had no gene match. Germline V gene lookup returns CDR1 GTSNPN and CDR2 SVGIG (reference sequence). Here the CDR3 reads CACIRGWGTDTQYF. The CDR3 coding sequence is TGTGCCTGTATCAGGGGGTGGGGCACAGATACGCAGTATTTT.

The V and J genes are TRBV5-1 and TRBJ1-2; D is possibly TRBD1 (6 bases). The V gene lost 4 bases and the J gene lost 13 bases, with 17 bases spanning the gap. Germline V gene lookup returns CDR1 SGHRS and CDR2 YFSETQ. This CDR3 is 12 amino acids long. As DNA, the CDR3 is TGCGCCAGCAGCCCTCGGCAGGGGAACTTCACCTTC. Its protein product is CASSPRQGNFTF.

V is TRBV5-5 and J is TRBJ2-3, with 10 bases lining up with TRBD2. The trim removed 1 base at V and 1 base at J, leaving 0 bases unmatched. CDR3 length equals 15 residues. Germline V gene sequence: CDR1 SGHKS, CDR2 YYEKEE (reference sequence). DNA of the CDR3: TGTGCCAGCAGCTTGACTAGCGGGGGCACAGATACGCAGTATTTT. The encoded protein is CASSLTSGGTDTQYF.

The CDR3 coding sequence is TGTGCCAGCAGACCAACAGGGTCGGGCGGCTACACCTTC. Translation gives CASRPTGSGGYTF. This chain uses TRBV27 with TRBJ1-2; D may be TRBD1 (6 bases). CDR1 is MNHEY and CDR2 is SMNVEV in the germline V gene (reference sequence). The CDR3 covers 13 residues. V gave up 6 bases and J gave up 8 bases, with 16 bases separating them.

V usage is TRBV3-1 (or the pseudogene TRBV3-2) and J usage is TRBJ1-6, with 7 bases aligning to TRBD1. The germline V gene encodes CDR1 LGHDT and CDR2 YNNKEL (reference sequence). The trim removed 3 bases at V and 7 bases at J, leaving 9 bases unmatched. The CDR3 is 16 amino acids. Here the CDR3 reads CASSQRGGRGNSPLHF. CDR3 coding DNA: TGTGCCAGCAGCCAGCGGGGGGGCAGGGGGAATTCACCCCTCCACTTT.

The rearrangement links TRBV6-2 or TRBV6-3 to TRBJ1-5; TRBD1 aligns across 8 bases. The CDR3 has 18 residues. V lost 1 base and J lost 4; bases outside the gene matches: 12. Germline values: CDR1 MNHEY, CDR2 SVGEGT. The CDR3: CASSYFSLGQVVNQPQHF. The CDR3 DNA follows: TGTGCCAGCAGTTACTTTAGCTTGGGACAGGTGGTTAATCAGCCCCAGCATTTT.

The rearrangement joins TRBV28 to TRBJ1-3; 12 bases match TRBD1. The germline CDR1 and CDR2 sequences are MDHEN and SYDVKM. The CDR3 runs to 18 residues. J lost 1 base, V lost 4 bases, and 8 bases had no gene match. In DNA, the CDR3 is TGTGCCAGCAGTTCAGCCTGGGACAGGGGGCTTTCTGGAAACACCATATATTTT. This gives the protein CASSSAWDRGLSGNTIYF.

The chain recombines TRBV2 with TRBJ2-1; 7 bases line up with TRBD2. CDR3 length: 19 amino acids. Germline assignment: CDR1 SNHLY and CDR2 FYNNEI. V trimming: 4 bases; J trimming: 2 bases; junction bases outside the gene matches: 17. The CDR3 region is CASSAGSASRGSPYNEQFF. DNA of the CDR3: TGTGCCAGCAGTGCAGGCTCTGCATCGCGGGGGTCTCCCTACAATGAGCAGTTCTTC.

V is TRBV9 and J is TRBJ2-3; 7 positions match TRBD2. The CDR3 totals 16 residues. The germline gives CDR1 SGDLS, CDR2 YYNGEE. With V trimmed by 3 bases and J by 6 bases, 13 bases remained unmatched. In DNA, the CDR3 is TGTGCCAGCAGCGCCCGGGGGGAGCTCCCCTCTGATACGCAGTATTTT. Its protein product is CASSARGELPSDTQYF.

The rearrangement links TRBV7-3 to TRBJ2-2; no reliable D call. CDR1 and CDR2 from the germline V gene are SGHTA and FQGTGA. V dropped 5 bases and J dropped 4 bases, with 5 bases sitting between them. The CDR3 sequence is 12 residues long. The CDR3 region is CASSLGTGELFF. The CDR3 nucleotides read TGTGCCAGCAGCCTAGGCACCGGGGAGCTGTTTTTT.